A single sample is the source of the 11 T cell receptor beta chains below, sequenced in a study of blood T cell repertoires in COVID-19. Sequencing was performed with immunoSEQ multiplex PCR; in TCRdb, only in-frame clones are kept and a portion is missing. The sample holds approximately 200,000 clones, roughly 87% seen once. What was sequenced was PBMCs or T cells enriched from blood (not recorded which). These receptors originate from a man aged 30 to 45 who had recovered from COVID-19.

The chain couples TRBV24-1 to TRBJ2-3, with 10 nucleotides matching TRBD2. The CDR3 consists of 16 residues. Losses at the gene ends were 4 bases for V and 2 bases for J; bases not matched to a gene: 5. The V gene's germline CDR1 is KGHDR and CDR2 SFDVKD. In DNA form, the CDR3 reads TGTGCCACCAGTGAGGGTAGCGGGGGGATCACAGATACGCAGTATTTT. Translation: CATSEGSGGITDTQYF.

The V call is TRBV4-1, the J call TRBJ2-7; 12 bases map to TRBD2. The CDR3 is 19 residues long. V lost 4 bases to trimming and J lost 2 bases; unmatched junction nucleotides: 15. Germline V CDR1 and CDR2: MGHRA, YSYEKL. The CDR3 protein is CASSLLAGGSRVNAYEQYF. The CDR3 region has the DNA TGCGCCAGCAGCCTTCTAGCGGGAGGGAGTAGAGTGAACGCCTACGAGCAGTACTTC.

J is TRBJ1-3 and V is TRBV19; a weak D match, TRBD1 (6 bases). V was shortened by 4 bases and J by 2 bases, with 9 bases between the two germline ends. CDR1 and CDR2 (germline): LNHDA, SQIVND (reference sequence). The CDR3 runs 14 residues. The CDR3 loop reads CASSTGDPGNTIYF. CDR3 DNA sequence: TGTGCCAGTAGTACAGGGGATCCTGGAAACACCATATATTTT.

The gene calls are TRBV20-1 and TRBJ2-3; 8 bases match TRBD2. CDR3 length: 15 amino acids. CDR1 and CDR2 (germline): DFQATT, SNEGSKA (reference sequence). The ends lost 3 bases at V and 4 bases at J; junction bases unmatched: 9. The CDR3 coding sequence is TGCAGTGCTAGTGATAGCGGGACCCGTCCAGATACGCAGTATTTT. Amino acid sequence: CSASDSGTRPDTQYF.

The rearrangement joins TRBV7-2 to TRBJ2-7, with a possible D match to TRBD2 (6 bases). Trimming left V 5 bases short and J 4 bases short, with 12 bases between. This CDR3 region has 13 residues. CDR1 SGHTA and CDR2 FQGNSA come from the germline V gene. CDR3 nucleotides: TGTGCCAGCAGCCAACTAGCAGGGTACGAGCAGTACTTC. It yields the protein CASSQLAGYEQYF.

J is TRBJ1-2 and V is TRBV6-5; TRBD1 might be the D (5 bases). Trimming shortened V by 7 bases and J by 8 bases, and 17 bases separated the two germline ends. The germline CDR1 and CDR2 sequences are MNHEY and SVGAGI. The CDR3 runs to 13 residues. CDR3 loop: CASNLPGGRGYTF. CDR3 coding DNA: TGTGCCAGCAACCTCCCGGGGGGACGCGGCTACACCTTC.

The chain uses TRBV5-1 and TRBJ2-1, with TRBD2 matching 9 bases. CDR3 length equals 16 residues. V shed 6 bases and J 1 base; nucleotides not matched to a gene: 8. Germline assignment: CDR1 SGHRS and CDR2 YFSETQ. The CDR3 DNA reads TGCGCCAGCACCCAGACTAGCGGTGCTTCCTACAATGAGCAGTTCTTC. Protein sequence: CASTQTSGASYNEQFF.

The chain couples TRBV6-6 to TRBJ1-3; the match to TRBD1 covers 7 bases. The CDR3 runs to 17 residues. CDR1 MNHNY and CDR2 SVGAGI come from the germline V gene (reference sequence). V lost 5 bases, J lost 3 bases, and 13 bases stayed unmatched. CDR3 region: CASSRETGKSLGNTIYF. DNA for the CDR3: TGTGCCAGCAGTCGAGAGACAGGGAAAAGCCTTGGAAACACCATATATTTT.

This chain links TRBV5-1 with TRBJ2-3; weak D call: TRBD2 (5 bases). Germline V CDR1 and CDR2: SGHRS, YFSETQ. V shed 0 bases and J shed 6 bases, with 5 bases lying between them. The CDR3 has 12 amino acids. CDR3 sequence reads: CASSLGEDTQYF. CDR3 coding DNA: TGCGCCAGCAGCTTGGGGGAGGATACGCAGTATTTT. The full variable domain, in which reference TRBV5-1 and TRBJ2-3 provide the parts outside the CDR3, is KAGVTQTPRYLIKTRGQQVTLSCSPISGHRSVSWYQQTPGQGLQFLFEYFSETQRNKGNFPGRFSGRQFSNSRSEMNVSTLELGDSALYLCASSLGEDTQYFGPGTRLTVL.

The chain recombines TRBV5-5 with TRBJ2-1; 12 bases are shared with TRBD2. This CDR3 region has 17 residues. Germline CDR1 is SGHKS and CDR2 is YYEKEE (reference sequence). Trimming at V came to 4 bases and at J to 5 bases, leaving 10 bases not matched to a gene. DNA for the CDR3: TGTGCCAGCAGCCTAAGGACTAGCGGGGCGAATAACAATGAGCAGTTCTTC. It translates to CASSLRTSGANNNEQFF.

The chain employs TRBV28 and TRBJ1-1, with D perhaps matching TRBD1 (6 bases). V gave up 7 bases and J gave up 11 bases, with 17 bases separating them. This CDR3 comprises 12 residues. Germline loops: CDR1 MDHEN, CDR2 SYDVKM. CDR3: CASTLGADRAFF. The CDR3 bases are TGTGCCAGCACGTTGGGGGCTGATCGGGCTTTCTTT.